This TCR beta chain emerged from a study of response to subunit inactivated influenza vaccine. Regarding the study as a whole: Authors suggested each seasonal flu vaccination may recruit only limited numbers of new T cells.

Concerning this clonotype itself: Its antigen is currently unknown. It is unclear where the CDR3 begins or ends on the DNA, so no DNA is shown, and the CDR3 is as TCRdb lists it.

Both ends counted, the CDR3 spans 21 residues. TCRdb independently ran MiXCR on the RT-PCR reads; one entry per CDR3 protein. In the table there are about 500,000 distinct CDR3 sequences, approximately 15% of which are singletons. This TCR derives from a man aged 50 to 69 who received an inactivated influenza vaccine. The chain employs TRBV5-3 and TRBJ2-2; the table gives TRBD1 as D, unverified against the DNA. TRBV5-3 is designated an ORF whose function remains uncertain. Here the sequenced sample was CD4+ T cells sorted from PBMCs, taken less than 30 months after vaccination. The CDR3 is CARREEPGPGPKGQTPGSCFF.